This paragraph covers one T cell receptor beta chain sequence. These data originate in a study of CD8 T cells in Susac syndrome. Study summary: Among the sequenced Susac syndrome patients, five or six had active disease while about eight were in remission.

RNA was extracted with the RNeasy kit, and a quantity of about 0.45 to 1 ug was reverse transcribed using random hexamers. Multiplex immunoSEQ PCR targeted 54 Vbeta and 13 Jbeta TCR beta segments. TCRdb fed the immunoSEQ multiplex PCR reads into MiXCR, producing one record per CDR3 protein. The sample includes under 200,000 distinct CDR3 sequences, 91% of them seen just once. Trimming left V 4 bases short and J 1 base short, with 8 bases between. The CDR3 runs 13 residues. Germline V gives CDR1 SQVTM, CDR2 ANQGSEA. This rearrangement joins TRBV29-1 to TRBJ1-3; unclear D gene. The clonotype originates from a human donor with Susac syndrome. Sequencing was performed on CD4+ T cells from PBMCs. CDR3 protein: CSVASLSGNTIYF. The CDR3 DNA sequence: TGCAGCGTTGCCTCTCTGTCTGGAAACACCATATATTTT.